The 26 T cell receptor beta chains below were found in one sample sequenced in a study of T-cell memory formation after mild COVID-19. One entry per CDR3 protein results from TCRdb running MiXCR on the 5' RACE reads. The table records 280,000 or so distinct CDR3 sequences, around 8% of them present only once. The sample taken for sequencing was PBMCs or a T cell subset sorted from them (not recorded which). The receptors derive from a man younger than 30 who had mild COVID-19 (a few samples of this study predate the infection). Cell type and time point are not known.

V is TRBV3-1 and J is TRBJ2-7, with D uncertain. The CDR3 spans 14 residues. Germline V gene lookup returns CDR1 LGHDT and CDR2 YNNKEL (reference sequence). The V end was cut by 3 bases, the J end by 4 bases, with 13 bases between. The CDR3 DNA sequence: TGTGCCAGCAGCCACTACGGATCGAGATACGAGCAGTACGTC. This encodes CASSHYGSRYEQYV.

The rearrangement links TRBV20-1 to TRBJ2-7, with a tentative D call TRBD2 (6 bases). V dropped 3 bases and J dropped 5 bases, with 8 bases sitting between them. The germline gives CDR1 DFQATT, CDR2 SNEGSKA (reference sequence). This CDR3 comprises 11 residues. The CDR3 region has the DNA TGCAGTGCTAGGGAGGGCCACGAGCAGTACGTC. Translated: CSAREGHEQYV.

V usage is TRBV10-3 and J usage is TRBJ1-6; D possibly corresponds to TRBD1 (6 bases). This CDR3 contains 15 residues. From germline, CDR1 is ENHRY and CDR2 SYGVKD. Trimming shortened V by 6 bases and J by 6 bases, and 15 bases separated the two germline ends. CDR3 sequence reads: CAIRVGRGFNSPLHF. DNA of the CDR3: TGTGCCATCAGGGTTGGCAGGGGCTTTAATTCACCCCTCCACTTT.

This clonotype has a handful of counts. V is TRBV6-5 and J is TRBJ2-7; weak D call: TRBD2 (5 bases). Germline V gives CDR1 MNHEY, CDR2 SVGAGI. The CDR3 consists of 17 residues. Trimming removed 6 bases from V and 5 bases from J, with 26 bases in between. The CDR3 reads CASSPNPGPKGGNEQYF. The CDR3 DNA reads TGTGCCAGCAGCCCCAACCCCGGGCCTAAAGGAGGAAACGAGCAGTACTTC.

This clonotype was seen at least ten times. The rearrangement joins TRBV29-1 to TRBJ2-3, with 14 bases that match TRBD2. The germline gives CDR1 SQVTM, CDR2 ANQGSEA. The CDR3 spans 15 residues. Trimming removed 4 bases from V and 1 base from J; junction bases left unmatched: 1. CDR3 nucleotides: TGCAGCGTTGGGGGACTAGCGGGGGGCACAGATACGCAGTATTTT. It is translated as CSVGGLAGGTDTQYF.

The rearrangement joins TRBV6-5 to TRBJ1-2; tentatively, D is TRBD1 (5 bases). This CDR3 is built from 12 residues. The germline gives CDR1 MNHEY, CDR2 SVGAGI. Trimming removed 8 bases from V and 8 bases from J, with 15 bases in between. The CDR3 region has the DNA TGTGCCAGCTCTGGATGGGGGGGAGGCTACACCTTC. It is translated as CASSGWGGGYTF.

This chain links TRBV7-2 with TRBJ2-7, with 9 nucleotides matching TRBD2. The CDR3 spans 16 residues. From germline, CDR1 is SGHTA and CDR2 FQGNSA. Trimming took 6 bases from V and 2 from J; bases not matched to a gene: 11. DNA for the CDR3: TGTGCCAGCAGTCTAAGACTAGCGGCTACCGCCTACGAGCAGTACTTC. It encodes CASSLRLAATAYEQYF.

A few counts support this clonotype. Written as DNA, the CDR3 is TGTGCCAGCAGTTACTATATATTATACCGGGACGGATACATGAACACCGGGGAGCTGTTTTTT. This encodes CASSYYILYRDGYMNTGELFF. The chain carries TRBV6-2 or TRBV6-3 and TRBJ2-2, with D possibly being TRBD1 or TRBD2 (5 bases each). Trimming shortened V by 1 base and J by 1 base, and 25 bases separated the two germline ends. The CDR3 is 21 residues long. Germline assignment: CDR1 MNHEY and CDR2 SVGEGT.

Turning to this clonotype: Germline is not matched at one junction end, which may reflect a read error. This sequence joins TRBV6-6 and TRBJ2-3; maybe TRBD1 (5 bases). The germline CDR1 and CDR2 sequences are MNHNY and SVGAGI (reference sequence). CDR3 size: 16 residues. CDR3 sequence (DNA): TGTGTCAGCAGTTACTCGATACAGGACAGCACAGATACGCAGTATTTT. Protein: CVSSYSIQDSTDTQYF.

This clonotype was observed at least ten times. The chain is built from TRBV4-2 and TRBJ2-7, with D possibly matching TRBD1 (5 bases). V was clipped by 0 bases and J by 2 bases, with 11 bases between them. The CDR3 runs 15 residues. Germline V gene lookup returns CDR1 LGHNA and CDR2 YNFKEQ. For the CDR3, the DNA is TGTGCCAGCAGCCAAGAAGGGGCCACCCCCTACGAGCAGTACTTC. This translates into CASSQEGATPYEQYF.

This clonotype was detected ten times or more. The rearrangement uses TRBV15 and TRBJ1-2; no firm D call. The germline V and J ends were trimmed by 1 base and 1 base, with 7 bases remaining between them. The CDR3 has 14 amino acids. Germline V gives CDR1 LNHNV, CDR2 YYDKDF (reference sequence). The CDR3 here is CATSRAGFNYGYTF. The DNA for the CDR3 is TGTGCCACCAGCAGAGCCGGCTTTAACTATGGCTACACCTTC.

The genes are TRBV6-5 and TRBJ2-2, with TRBD1 identical over 12 bases. CDR3 length equals 13 residues. J gave up 15 bases and V 5 bases, and 7 bases lay outside the gene matches. CDR1 and CDR2 (germline): MNHEY, SVGAGI. CDR3 residues: CASSRGQGARVFF. The CDR3 bases are TGTGCCAGCAGTCGGGGACAGGGGGCAAGGGTGTTTTTT.

The chain carries TRBV30 and TRBJ2-7, with D possibly matching TRBD2 (7 bases). With 4 bases removed from V and 6 bases from J, the gap between germline ends came to 22 bases. The CDR3 runs to 15 residues. Germline V gene data show CDR1 as GTSNPN and CDR2 as SVGIG (reference sequence). Written as DNA, the CDR3 is TGTGCCTGGACCCCGTGGGAGGGGGGATTACGCGAGCAGTACTTC. Amino acids: CAWTPWEGGLREQYF.

V usage is TRBV7-2 and J usage is TRBJ1-1; D is possibly TRBD1 (6 bases). With 1 base removed from V and 1 base from J, the gap between germline ends came to 13 bases. CDR3 length equals 16 residues. CDR1 and CDR2 (germline): SGHTA, FQGNSA. This chain's CDR3 is CASSLGGTPSNTEAFF. CDR3 bases: TGTGCCAGCAGCTTAGGGGGGACACCCTCGAACACTGAAGCTTTCTTT.

This clonotype occurred a few times. V usage is TRBV28 and J usage is TRBJ1-2; tentative D call: TRBD1 (5 bases). V gave up 8 bases and J gave up 8 bases, with 12 bases separating them. Germline V gives CDR1 MDHEN, CDR2 SYDVKM. The CDR3 loop spans 11 amino acids. Here the CDR3 DNA reads TGTGCCAGCGGGGCAGGGCGCGGCTACACCTTC. Translation gives CASGAGRGYTF.

V usage is TRBV4-2 and J usage is TRBJ2-1; no clear D. CDR1 is LGHNA, CDR2 YNFKEQ, per germline. CDR3 size: 13 residues. V was pared by 4 bases and J by 5 bases, with 9 bases between. The CDR3 spells CASSPRLHNEQFF. For the CDR3, the DNA is TGTGCCAGCAGCCCCCGACTGCACAATGAGCAGTTCTTC.

This clonotype turned up a few times. The rearrangement links TRBV11-2 to TRBJ2-1; no clear D. The CDR3 has 15 amino acids. CDR1 and CDR2 from the germline V gene are SGHAT and FQNNGV. Trimming left V 1 base short and J 0 bases short, with 7 bases between. The CDR3: CASSLVSNSYNEQFF. The DNA for the CDR3 is TGTGCCAGCAGCTTAGTGTCCAACTCCTACAATGAGCAGTTCTTC.

This clonotype was found a few times. The V call is TRBV7-2, the J call TRBJ2-2; tentatively, D is TRBD2 (7 bases). V gave up 5 bases and J gave up 5 bases, with 15 bases separating them. Per the germline V gene, CDR1 is SGHTA and CDR2 is FQGNSA. This CDR3 region has 15 residues. The CDR3 DNA reads TGTGCCAGCAGCGAGGGGGGGGCCGGGACCGGGGAGCTGTTTTTT. Translation gives CASSEGGAGTGELFF.

This clonotype is medium-sized within its sample. The CDR3 DNA follows: TGCGCCAGCAGCCCCCCGAGGGCCGATACGCAGTATTTT. This codes for CASSPPRADTQYF. The gene calls are TRBV4-3 and TRBJ2-3; D is possibly TRBD2 (5 bases). The CDR3 has 13 residues. V lost 4 bases and J 6 bases, leaving 11 bases between the germline ends. Looked up from germline, CDR1 is LGHNA and CDR2 is YSLEER.

The J gene is TRBJ2-1, the V gene TRBV11-2; D unclear. V gave up 6 bases and J gave up 8 bases, with 17 bases separating them. Germline CDR1 and CDR2: SGHAT and FQNNGV. This CDR3 comprises 14 residues. This chain's CDR3 is CASRVRAHTDEQFF. The CDR3, as DNA: TGTGCCAGCAGGGTCCGGGCACACACCGATGAGCAGTTCTTC. Complete variable domain (other parts from reference TRBV11-2 and TRBJ2-1): EAGVAQSPRYKIIEKRQSVAFWCNPISGHATLYWYQQILGQGPKLLIQFQNNGVVDDSQLPKDRFSAERLKGVDSTLKIQPAKLEDSAVYLCASRVRAHTDEQFFGPGTRLTVL.

This clonotype has just a few counts. The rearrangement links TRBV5-6 to TRBJ1-2; D not resolved. Trimming cost V 4 bases and J 0 bases, with 16 bases left between them. The CDR3 is made up of 16 amino acids. Germline CDR1 and CDR2: SGHDT and YYEEEE. This CDR3 is CASSAPQETPNYGYTF. The DNA of the CDR3 is TGTGCCAGCAGCGCCCCCCAGGAGACTCCTAACTATGGCTACACCTTC.

At least ten counts were recorded for this clonotype. The chain uses TRBV5-1 and TRBJ1-1; D is undetermined. Germline-derived CDR1 and CDR2 are SGHRS and YFSETQ. This CDR3 has 17 amino acids. V was pared by 3 bases and J by 0 bases, with 18 bases between. CDR3 in DNA: TGCGCCAGCAGCTCCGGGAAAAACAGCGACATGAACACTGAAGCTTTCTTT. It translates to CASSSGKNSDMNTEAFF.

This clonotype has ten or more counts. The chain recombines TRBV5-1 with TRBJ2-1, with a possible D match to TRBD1 (5 bases). The CDR3 has 12 amino acids. The germline V gene encodes CDR1 SGHRS and CDR2 YFSETQ. V was pared by 2 bases and J by 7 bases, with 7 bases between. CDR3 loop: CASSLPGNEQFF. The CDR3 DNA reads as TGCGCCAGCAGCTTACCAGGGAATGAGCAGTTCTTC.

The genes are TRBV5-1 and TRBJ2-1; 8 bases fit TRBD1. Germline CDR1 and CDR2: SGHRS and YFSETQ. Losses at the gene ends were 2 bases for V and 8 bases for J; bases not matched to a gene: 9. The CDR3 length is 15 residues. The CDR3: CASSLGTGKWYEQFF. The CDR3 bases are TGCGCCAGCAGCTTAGGGACAGGTAAATGGTATGAGCAGTTCTTC.

Only a few counts were recorded for this clonotype. J is TRBJ1-5 and V is TRBV5-5; TRBD1 might be the D (6 bases). V shed 4 bases and J shed 5 bases, with 22 bases lying between them. The CDR3 covers 17 residues. Germline V gene lookup returns CDR1 SGHKS and CDR2 YYEKEE (reference sequence). CDR3 nucleotide sequence: TGTGCCAGCAGCCCTATAAAGACAGGCCCCCTATATCAGCCCCAGCATTTT. Its translation: CASSPIKTGPLYQPQHF.

The chain employs TRBV30 and TRBJ2-5; 7 bases are a match to TRBD1. This CDR3 region has 16 residues. Germline CDR1 reads GTSNPN; CDR2 reads SVGIG (reference sequence). Trimming removed 0 bases from V and 5 bases from J; junction bases left unmatched: 12. CDR3 sequence (DNA): TGTGCCTGGAGTGTACTGGGTCCCAGGGGGTGGGAGACCCAGTACTTC. Amino acid sequence: CAWSVLGPRGWETQYF.